The entry below describes one T cell receptor beta chain. It lacks a known antigen. No base quality information exists; no much larger clone differs at one position. This specimen's treatment or condition label, per the study, means: approximately 18 received Ad26.COV2.S at low or high dose, single or two shots; about 5 received placebo; per-sample allocation not given. For vaccine and placebo recipients, the sequenced repertoires came from samples collected on day 63 after the first injection. Between 29 July and 7 August 2020, Cohort 1b enrolled around 24 adults aged 18-55 years at one site in Boston, USA. Ad26.COV2.S was a replication-incompetent adenovirus type 26 vector that expressed a prefusion-stabilized SARS-CoV-2 spike protein derived from the original Wuhan strain. The data were obtained in a study of Ad26.COV2.S vaccination and SARS-CoV-2 variants (TCRdb year 2021). About the full investigation: Donors in the vaccine arm were drawn from COV1001, a phase I-IIa trial of Ad26.COV2.S in healthy adults that was multicentre, randomized, double-blind and placebo-controlled. Ad26.COV2.S was administered intramuscularly at 5 x 10^10 or 1 x 10^11 viral particles, either as a single shot or as two shots given 56 days apart. Investigators remained blinded to trial group allocation during experiments and outcome assessment. TCRbeta repertoire sequencing was used to assess the specificity and breadth of SARS-CoV-2-reactive T cell receptors after Ad26.COV2.S vaccination. A total of approximately 32 samples were included in the TCR-sequenced set, comprising 19 Ad26.COV2.S vaccine recipients, 5 placebo recipients and 8 SARS-CoV-2 convalescent individuals. Participants in the trial were split at random into five groups of five each, receiving low-dose or high-dose Ad26.COV2.S once or twice, or else placebo on both occasions.

Results the study describes overall, beyond this receptor: Comparing responses between vaccine doses or regimens was not something the study was powered to do. Non-spike TCR breadth was comparable between vaccine and placebo recipients, consistent with the vaccine containing only spike. The authors noted that the TCR breadth and depth analyses may have underestimated total T cell responses. Spike-specific TCR breadth was higher in Ad26.COV2.S recipients than in placebo recipients (P = 0.0014). Substantial breadth of spike-specific CD8+ and CD4+ T cell responses was reported after vaccination.

CDR1 MNHEY and CDR2 SVGAGI were looked up in the germline V gene. The germline ends are 11 bases apart after V is trimmed by 4 bases and J by 5 bases. The CDR3 runs 14 residues from the cysteine to the phenylalanine. Solely the CDR3 DNA is kept, with 42 bases framed from the first base. TCRbeta CDR3 regions were sequenced with the immunoSEQ Assay. After extraction, genomic DNA underwent amplification by bias-controlled multiplex PCR, followed by high-throughput sequencing. On the authors' methods: To quantify the absolute abundance of each unique TCRbeta CDR3 region, sequences were collapsed and filtered. Usable DNA was measured by amplifying reference genes present in all nucleated cells, and TCRbeta template counts were normalized to that usable DNA to estimate T cell fraction. Repertoire TCRs were annotated as SARS-CoV-2-specific when V gene, CDR3 amino acid sequence and J gene were exactly matched to a known reactive TCR set. The reference SARS-CoV-2 TCR set came from MIRA and was filtered for enrichment in COVID-19-positive ImmuneCODE repertoires, removing public or cross-reactive TCRs. Using the MIRA antigens, annotated TCRs were further analysed by specific ORF or by position within an ORF. Breadth was defined as annotated unique rearrangements over total unique productive rearrangements; depth was the summed frequency of those rearrangements. Group comparisons of TCR breadth used two-sided Wilcoxon rank-sum tests. TCRdb carries this immuneACCESS record with in-frame sequences only. Its versions omit some clonotypes, under half of them owing to an unresolved V gene in the studies checked, with the rest unexplained. Clone size and the V and J calls come from that table; the DNA yielded D and trimming. Across this sample there are some 300,000 clones, with around 83% seen only once. The ten largest clones represent around 1.9% of the sample.

This sequence originates from a person between 18 and 59 years old who received the Ad26.COV2.S COVID-19 vaccine or a placebo. Rearrangement joined TRBV6-5 to TRBJ2-2; matching of 5 bases hints at TRBD2 as the D gene. Sequencing was performed on peripheral blood, taken in a trial of Ad26.COV2.S vaccine versus placebo. CDR3 region: CASSFEGRTGELFF. The DNA reads TGTGCCAGCAGTTTTGAGGGCCGAACCGGGGAGCTGTTTTTT.